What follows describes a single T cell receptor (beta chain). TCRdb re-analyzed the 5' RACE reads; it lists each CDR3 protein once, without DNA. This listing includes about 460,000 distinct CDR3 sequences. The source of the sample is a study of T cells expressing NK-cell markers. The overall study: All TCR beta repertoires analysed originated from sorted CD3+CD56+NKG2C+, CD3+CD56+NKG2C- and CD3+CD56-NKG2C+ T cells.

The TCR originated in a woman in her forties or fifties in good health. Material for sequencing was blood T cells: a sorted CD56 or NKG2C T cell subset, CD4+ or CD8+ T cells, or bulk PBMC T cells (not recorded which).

The CDR3 loop reads CASSFPGRAFF. The gene calls are TRBV12-3 or TRBV12-4 and TRBJ1-1. The CDR3 length is 11 residues.